In this sample, the clone carrying this T cell receptor beta chain turned up a few times. Its target is unknown. This entry is derived from a study of T cells after yellow fever vaccination. Overall study: Preparing low-cell-number fractions relied on SMART-Seq v4 Ultra Low Input.

CDR1 is SGHAT and CDR2 is FQNNGV in the germline V gene. The CDR3 is 12 amino acids. V lost 5 bases, J lost 4 bases, and 8 bases lay in between. 5'RACE template switching produced TCR cDNA carrying a universal primer site and UMIs. Using its own MiXCR run on the 5' RACE reads, TCRdb lists one record per CDR3 protein. In the table there are some 260,000 distinct CDR3 sequences, about 5.2% of which are singletons. Whole-study findings and limits: Reappearing after the booster were most of the clones from primary vaccination (about 96% CD4, roughly 86% CD8).

Sample: CD4+ T cells sorted from PBMCs, taken on the day of the yellow fever booster vaccination. The chain recombines TRBV11-2 with TRBJ2-5, with D unclear. This clonotype was obtained from a man aged 18 to 35 who received the YFV17D yellow fever vaccine. The CDR3 coding sequence is TGTGCCAGCAGCAACATCATAGAGACCCAGTACTTC. Residues: CASSNIIETQYF.